Listed below are T cell receptor beta chains from one sample, sequenced in a study of shared clonotypes between healthy human individuals. Sequenced by immunoSEQ multiplex PCR; TCRdb stores in-frame clones only, minus some. The sample lists 2 million to 3 million clones; over 85% were seen once. Sequencing input: naive CD4+ T cells from PBMCs. The source is a man aged 18-30 years in good health. Some clones in this sample may be carry-over from other donors' samples. CDR3s include the opening cysteine and the closing phenylalanine or tryptophan. D genes are given only for firm matches. Clone size is given for some rows only: seen once, a few or many times, or a class if the clone is expanded.

TRBJ2-6,TRBV10-3,once,NA,TGTGCCATCAGTGGGGACCGGGCTGGGGCCAACGTCCTGACTTTC,CAISGDRAGANVLTF
TRBJ2-1,TRBV6-6,NA,NA,TGTGCCAGCAGTGGCGCCTCCTACAATGAGCAGTTCTTC,CASSGASYNEQFF
TRBJ2-5,TRBV5-1,NA,TRBD1,TGCGCCAGCAGCACGGGACAGGCCGAAGAGACCCAGTACTTC,CASSTGQAEETQYF
TRBJ2-5,TRBV9,NA,NA,TGTGCCAGCAGCGTTTCAGGGCAAGAGACCCAGTACTTC,CASSVSGQETQYF
TRBJ2-7,TRBV10-3,NA,TRBD2,TGTGCCATCCTAGCGGAGGAAGACTACGAGCAGTACTTC,CAILAEEDYEQYF
TRBJ1-1,TRBV5-1,NA,NA,TGCGCCAGCAGCCCTTCGGTACAGCATGAAGCTTTCTTT,CASSPSVQHEAFF
TRBJ2-4,TRBV4-1,NA,NA,TGCGCCAGCAGCCTATCGCAGGGGAAAAACATTCAGTACTTC,CASSLSQGKNIQYF
TRBJ2-7,TRBV14,once,TRBD2,TGTGCCAGCAGCCAAGGGATTAGCGGGAGCTACGAGCAGTACTTC,CASSQGISGSYEQYF
TRBJ2-1,TRBV6-1,NA,NA,TGTGCCAGCAGAAGGGGGGCTAGCGAGTCCAATGAGCAGTTCTTC,CASRRGASESNEQFF
TRBJ2-7,TRBV28,NA,NA,TGTGCCAGCAGTTTAGTAGGAGGGAATGGCTACGAGCAGTACTTC,CASSLVGGNGYEQYF
TRBJ2-3,TRBV7-9,NA,NA,TGTGCCAGCAGCTTAGGACAGCCAAGCACAGATACGCAGTATTTT,CASSLGQPSTDTQYF
TRBJ1-1,TRBV5-5,NA,NA,TGTGCCAGCAGCTTGGTGGTAGGGCTGAACACTGAAGCTTTCTTT,CASSLVVGLNTEAFF
TRBJ1-5,TRBV28,NA,NA,TGTGCCAGCAGTCGGGCGGGAGCCCCTTCTTATCAGCCCCAGCATTTT,CASSRAGAPSYQPQHF
TRBJ2-1,TRBV4-1,NA,NA,TGCGCCAGCAGCCGGGTAGCGACGGCCTACAATGAGCAGTTCTTC,CASSRVATAYNEQFF
TRBJ2-3,TRBV5-1,NA,TRBD2,TGCGCCAGCAGCTTGGGGCTAGCGGCAAGCACAGATACGCAGTATTTT,CASSLGLAASTDTQYF
TRBJ1-2,TRBV7-2,NA,TRBD1,TGTGCCAGCAGCTTAGAAGGGGGCCATGGCTACACCTTC,CASSLEGGHGYTF
TRBJ2-5,TRBV5-1,NA,NA,TGCGCCAGCACCCTCCGGGGGTATTCAGAGACCCAGTACTTC,CASTLRGYSETQYF
TRBJ2-3,TRBV2,NA,TRBD2,TGTGCCAGCAGTGGACTAGCGGGACACACAGATACGCAGTATTTT,CASSGLAGHTDTQYF
TRBJ2-1,TRBV28,NA,TRBD2,TGTGCCAGCAAGGGACTAGCGGGAGGTAGGAGCTCCTACAATGAGCAGTTCTTC,CASKGLAGGRSSYNEQFF
TRBJ2-1,TRBV9,NA,TRBD2,TGTGCCAGCAGCGTAGATAGACTAGCGGGCTACAATGAGCAGTTCTTC,CASSVDRLAGYNEQFF
TRBJ2-7,TRBV6-1,NA,NA,NA,CASSEDSPTSSTSVGTGRHEQYF
TRBJ2-7,TRBV5-4,NA,TRBD1,TGTGCCAGCAGCTTGGTGGTGACAGGGATCTACGAGCAGTACTTC,CASSLVVTGIYEQYF
TRBJ2-5,TRBV7-6,NA,NA,TGTGCCAGCAGCCGCCGGGTACGGGAGACCCAGTACTTC,CASSRRVRETQYF
TRBJ2-5,TRBV2,NA,NA,TGTGCCAGCACTAGGGAAGGGGCCGTACAAGAGACCCAGTACTTC,CASTREGAVQETQYF
TRBJ2-7,TRBV7-2,NA,TRBD2,TGTGCCAGCAGCTACGCTGGACTAGGCTCCTACGAGCAGTACTTC,CASSYAGLGSYEQYF
TRBJ1-5,TRBV5-6,NA,NA,TGTGCCAGCAGCTTACGGGGCTATAGCAATCAGCCCCAGCATTTT,CASSLRGYSNQPQHF
TRBJ2-1,TRBV28,NA,NA,TGTGCCAGCAGTTTACGGGGTAATGAGCAGTTCTTC,CASSLRGNEQFF
TRBJ1-3,TRBV6-7,NA,NA,TGTGCCAGCAGTTACTCGATGAACGCCAGGCTCTCCTCTGGAAACACCATATATTTT,CASSYSMNARLSSGNTIYF
TRBJ2-1,TRBV18,NA,TRBD2,TGTGCCAGCTCACCCGCTAGCGGGAGGGGGAATGAGCAGTTCTTC,CASSPASGRGNEQFF
TRBJ2-7,TRBV29-1,NA,NA,TGCAGCGTAGGAACCCAGGGGGGTTTCTCCTACGAGCAGTACTTC,CSVGTQGGFSYEQYF
TRBJ2-5,TRBV28,NA,NA,TGTGCCAGCAGTTCCCCGGCGGAGACCCAGTACTTC,CASSSPAETQYF
TRBJ1-1,TRBV6-4,NA,NA,TGTGCCAGCAGCAAGGAATTGAACACTGAAGCTTTCTTT,CASSKELNTEAFF
TRBJ1-3,TRBV6-4,NA,TRBD1,TGTGCCAGCAGACAAACCGGGACAGGGCCCGTAGGGTCTGGAAACACCATATATTTT,CASRQTGTGPVGSGNTIYF
TRBJ1-1,TRBV2,NA,NA,TGTGCCAGCACCGAGGGCAGGGATTTAGATTCGAACGCTGAAGCTTTCTTT,CASTEGRDLDSNAEAFF
TRBJ1-3,TRBV5-4,NA,NA,TGTGCCAGCAGCTTCCAAGGACAGGGAAACACCATATATTTT,CASSFQGQGNTIYF
TRBJ1-1,TRBV28,NA,NA,TGTGCCAGCCTCCTGGGGAAGCCGAACACTGAAGCTTTCTTT,CASLLGKPNTEAFF
TRBJ1-5,TRBV18,few,TRBD1,TGTGCCAGCTCATCACAGGGGTCAGATCAGCCCCAGCATTTT,CASSSQGSDQPQHF
TRBJ1-2,TRBV4-2,NA,NA,TGTGCCAGCAGCCCCCTCTCGGGCAGGGACTATGGCTACACCTTC,CASSPLSGRDYGYTF
TRBJ2-1,TRBV6-1,NA,NA,TGTGCCAGCAGTGACCAGGACTCGGCCTACAATGAGCAGTTCTTC,CASSDQDSAYNEQFF
TRBJ2-1,TRBV25-1,NA,NA,TGTGCCAGCAGTGAAACGAGGGCCCACCTCTACAATGAGCAGTTCTTC,CASSETRAHLYNEQFF
TRBJ1-2,TRBV6-6,NA,NA,TGTGCCAGCAGTACGACCGGGCGGGTTCCCCCGGGCTACACCTTC,CASSTTGRVPPGYTF
TRBJ2-1,TRBV25-1,NA,TRBD2,TGTGCCAGCCATGGAGCGGGGGACAATGAGCAGTTCTTC,CASHGAGDNEQFF
TRBJ2-2,TRBV5-1,NA,TRBD2,TGCGCCAGCAGCGCGGGAGTGACGGCGAACACCGGGGAGCTGTTTTTT,CASSAGVTANTGELFF
TRBJ2-7,TRBV5-4,NA,NA,TGTGCCAGCAGCCGCGAGGGACACACCTACGAGCAGTACTTC,CASSREGHTYEQYF
TRBJ2-7,TRBV5-1,NA,NA,TGCGCCAGCAGCCCGGACGGGACACCGTCCTACGAGCAGTACTTC,CASSPDGTPSYEQYF
TRBJ1-4,TRBV28,NA,NA,TGTGCCAGCAGCGCCCGGGGGGAAAAACTGTTTTTT,CASSARGEKLFF
TRBJ2-7,TRBV30,NA,TRBD2,TGTGCCTGGAGCCGTCCGGGACTAGCGGGGGGGGATAACGAGCAGTACTTC,CAWSRPGLAGGDNEQYF
TRBJ1-5,TRBV7-2,NA,NA,TGTGCCAGCAGCTTAGTGAGGATTAGCAATCAGCCCCAGCATTTT,CASSLVRISNQPQHF
TRBJ2-2,TRBV10-3,NA,NA,TGTGCCATCAGTGAGGGGCTCGGGGAGCTGTTTTTT,CAISEGLGELFF
TRBJ1-3,TRBV7-2,NA,NA,TGTGCCAGCAGCTTAGTTGGATTGGGAGGAAACACCATATATTTT,CASSLVGLGGNTIYF
TRBJ2-6,TRBV9,NA,NA,TGTGCCAGCAGCGTTCTGGGTGGAACGGCTGGGGCCAACGTCCTGACTTTC,CASSVLGGTAGANVLTF
TRBJ2-3,TRBV28,NA,TRBD1,TGTGCCAGTCAGAGGGGGCTGGGTGATACGCAGTATTTT,CASQRGLGDTQYF